This is a list of T cell receptor beta chains from one sample in a study of T-cell memory formation after mild COVID-19. One entry per CDR3 protein, called by TCRdb with MiXCR from the 5' RACE reads. The sample comprises about 350,000 distinct CDR3 sequences, 20% to 25% of which are singletons, and around 20% rests with the top ten. Sequencing was performed on PBMCs or a T cell subset sorted from them (not recorded which). The origin of the receptors is a man aged 18 to 30 who had mild COVID-19 (a few samples of this study predate the infection). Cell type and time point are not known. Each CDR3 is given with its conserved first and last residue.

>TRBV7-6|TRBJ2-7
CASSSKDRDRQNEQYF
>TRBV7-3|TRBJ2-1
CATLPPAREANNEQFF
>TRBV15|TRBJ2-5
CATSAPRTWGETQYF
>TRBV12-3/TRBV12-4|TRBJ2-3
CASRGTSGSDTQYF
>TRBV9|TRBJ2-2
CASSPKGGYTGELFF
>TRBV20-1|TRBJ2-1
CSASPRGWYNEQFF
>TRBV7-6|TRBJ1-6
CATSPGPENSPLHF
>TRBV20-1|TRBJ1-2
CSATGQGAYGYTF
>TRBV3-1|TRBJ2-7
CASSQYNYEQYF
>TRBV4-1|TRBJ2-2
CASSQGTGGRTGELFF
>TRBV7-2|TRBJ1-2
CASSPQGDSRVGGYTF
>TRBV21-1|TRBJ2-1
CASSKGELDNEQFF
>TRBV20-1|TRBJ1-2
CSARPDRFYGYTF
>TRBV6-6|TRBJ2-1
CASTRLAGGFNEQFF